Listed below are T cell receptor beta chains from one sample, sequenced in a study of control samples from healthy donors and cancer patients. The protocol was immunoSEQ multiplex PCR, while the TCRdb copy is restricted to in-frame clones and leaves out a portion. This repertoire shows some 64,000 clones, approximately 90% found once; its top ten account for around 1.2%. Sequences were obtained from PBMCs. These receptors all stem from a woman aged 50 to 60 with colorectal cancer. CDR3s include the opening cysteine and the closing phenylalanine or tryptophan. The order of the fields is V gene, J gene, D gene, clone size, CDR3 DNA, CDR3 protein. D genes are given only for firm matches. Part of the rows lack a size; the others show once, few, many or a class for expanded clones.

TRBV5-1	TRBJ1-1	TRBD1	NA	TGCGCCAGCAGCCGCGACAGGGGGAACTATGAAGCTTTCTTT	CASSRDRGNYEAFF
TRBV5-1	TRBJ2-3	TRBD1	NA	TGCGCCAGCAGCTTTCGGCAGGGGGCTAGCACAGATACGCAGTATTTT	CASSFRQGASTDTQYF
TRBV6-5	TRBJ1-5	TRBD1	NA	TGTGCCAGCATAGGTTCCGGGACAGACAATCAGCCCCAGCATTTT	CASIGSGTDNQPQHF
TRBV6-5	TRBJ1-2	TRBD1	NA	TGTGCCAGCAGGAAAGACAGGGGAGGTCACTATGGCTACACCTTC	CASRKDRGGHYGYTF
TRBV30	TRBJ2-3	TRBD2	NA	TGTGCCTGGAGTGGGGGAGCGGGGAGGAATACGCAGTATTTT	CAWSGGAGRNTQYF
TRBV27	TRBJ1-6	TRBD1	NA	TGTGCCAGCACTGACAGGGGGCTGGGTAATTCACCCCTCCACTTT	CASTDRGLGNSPLHF
TRBV27	TRBJ1-6	NA	NA	TGTGCCAGCAGTTCCTCCTCCCTTGATTCACCCCTCCACTTT	CASSSSSLDSPLHF
TRBV11-2	TRBJ1-1	NA	NA	TGTGCCAGCAGCCCCGCCTCAGGTGGTGAAGCTTTCTTT	CASSPASGGEAFF
TRBV5-6	TRBJ2-3	NA	NA	TGTGCCAGCAGCTTTTATCGGGATACGCAGTATTTT	CASSFYRDTQYF
TRBV6-5	TRBJ1-5	NA	NA	TGTGCCAGCAGTTCAGGGGAATTCGGTCAGCCCCAGCATTTT	CASSSGEFGQPQHF
TRBV27	TRBJ1-2	NA	NA	TGTGCCAGCAGTCGGTACAGGGTAGAGGATCGTAACTATGGCTACACCTTC	CASSRYRVEDRNYGYTF
TRBV3-1/TRBV3-2	TRBJ1-1	TRBD1	once	TGTGCCAGCAGGGGACAGGGCATGAACACTGAAGCTTTCTTT	CASRGQGMNTEAFF
TRBV6-5	TRBJ2-3	NA	NA	TGTGCCAGCACCCCGGGACGGAGCACAGATACGCAGTATTTT	CASTPGRSTDTQYF
TRBV7-2	TRBJ1-1	NA	NA	TGTGCCAGCAGCTCCCAAGGGGGACGGGGAACTGAAGCTTTCTTT	CASSSQGGRGTEAFF
TRBV7-2	TRBJ2-7	TRBD1	NA	TGTGCCAGCAGCCTGGGGACAGGGACTGTGCCCTACGAGCAGTACTTC	CASSLGTGTVPYEQYF
TRBV11-1	TRBJ2-5	TRBD1	NA	TGTGCCAGCAGCAACGGGGACAGCTCGACCCAGTACTTC	CASSNGDSSTQYF
TRBV28	TRBJ2-7	NA	NA	TGTGCCAGCACGGGTACACGTCGCCACGAGCAGTACTTC	CASTGTRRHEQYF
TRBV5-1	TRBJ2-2	NA	few	TGCGCCAGCAGCTTACTTGGCGGTGCGGGTGCCACCGGGGAGCTGTTTTTT	CASSLLGGAGATGELFF
TRBV28	TRBJ2-3	NA	NA	TGTGCCAGCAGTTTCGGGCTGAGAACAGATACGCAGTATTTT	CASSFGLRTDTQYF
TRBV2	TRBJ2-2	TRBD2	once	TGTGCCAGCAGGGGGGCGGGGGGCAGGTCGTGGACCGGGGAGCTGTTTTTT	CASRGAGGRSWTGELFF
TRBV9	TRBJ1-1	NA	NA	TGTGCCAGCAGCCCGGGGGACCACCGGCTTGAAGCTTTCTTT	CASSPGDHRLEAFF
TRBV5-6	TRBJ2-3	NA	NA	TGTGCCAGCAGCTTGGGGACTCCTGTCACCCTGGGTACGCAGTATTTT	CASSLGTPVTLGTQYF
TRBV5-1	TRBJ2-7	TRBD2	NA	TGCGCCAGCAGCTTGTCACCGGGGACTAGCGGGAGCTACGAGCAGTACTTC	CASSLSPGTSGSYEQYF
TRBV5-6	TRBJ1-1	NA	NA	TGTGCCAGCAGCTCCGTGACAGTCAACACTGAAGCTTTCTTT	CASSSVTVNTEAFF
TRBV5-1	TRBJ2-3	NA	NA	TGCGCCAGCAGCTTCGGCCCGGAACAGATGGCAGATACGCAGTATTTT	CASSFGPEQMADTQYF
TRBV7-9	TRBJ2-1	NA	NA	TGTGCCAGCAGCAAGGACCTATACAATGAGCAGTTCTTC	CASSKDLYNEQFF
TRBV23-1	TRBJ1-5	NA	NA	TGCGCCAGCAGTCAATTAGGCAGGACATGCGGCAATCAGCCCCAGCATTTT	CASSQLGRTCGNQPQHF
TRBV29-1	TRBJ2-7	NA	NA	TGCAGCGTTGGCTTTCTGGGCGAGCAGTACTTC	CSVGFLGEQYF
TRBV7-9	TRBJ2-4	TRBD1	NA	TGTGCCAGCAGCCCACCCGGGACAGAATATATAGCCAAAAACATTCAGTACTTC	CASSPPGTEYIAKNIQYF
TRBV19	TRBJ2-7	TRBD1	NA	TGTGCCAGTAGTACAACCACAGGGGGCGAGCAGTACTTC	CASSTTTGGEQYF
TRBV19	TRBJ1-3	NA	once	TGTGCCAGTACGAGAAGCGGGGACACCATATATTTT	CASTRSGDTIYF
TRBV5-1	TRBJ2-3	TRBD1	once	TGCGCCAGCAGCTTGGACCAGGGGGGCACAGATACGCAGTATTTT	CASSLDQGGTDTQYF
TRBV6-2/TRBV6-3	TRBJ2-3	TRBD2	NA	TGTGCCAGCAGCGAAACCAGCGGGAGGCAAACAGATACGCAGTATTTT	CASSETSGRQTDTQYF
TRBV30	TRBJ2-1	TRBD2	once	TGTGCCTGGAGTGTACTGGGGACTAGCGGGGGTGATGAGCAGTTCTTC	CAWSVLGTSGGDEQFF
TRBV24-1	TRBJ2-2	NA	NA	TGTGCCACCAGTGACCCACACGGGACAGGGCGACGGGAGGGCGACACCGGGGAGCTGTTTTTT	CATSDPHGTGRREGDTGELFF
TRBV3-1/TRBV3-2	TRBJ2-7	TRBD1	NA	TGTGCCAGCAGCGATCAGGGGGCTCACGAGCAGTACTTC	CASSDQGAHEQYF
TRBV5-6	TRBJ1-2	TRBD1	once	TGTGCCAGCAGCTGGACAGGGTTCTATGGCTACACCTTC	CASSWTGFYGYTF
TRBV5-5	TRBJ1-6	NA	NA	TGTGCCAGCAGCCCGGAATTGAGCTCCTATAATTCACCCCTCCACTTT	CASSPELSSYNSPLHF
TRBV9	TRBJ2-1	TRBD2	NA	TGTGCCAGCAGCGAACGGACTAGCGGGAGTTATGAGCAGTTCTTC	CASSERTSGSYEQFF
TRBV5-1	TRBJ2-7	NA	NA	TGCGCCAGCAGCTTGTCGCGGGGGCCAAGAGAGCAGTACTTC	CASSLSRGPREQYF
TRBV28	TRBJ2-2	NA	NA	TGTGCCAGCAGCTCGGGACAGAACACCGGGGAGCTGTTTTTT	CASSSGQNTGELFF
TRBV5-6	TRBJ2-7	NA	NA	TGTGCCAGCAGCTTAGGACCCCTCGAGCAGTACTTC	CASSLGPLEQYF
TRBV7-7	TRBJ2-2	TRBD1	NA	TGTGCCAGCAGCCAAACACTGGGGACAGCGAACACCGGGGAGCTGTTTTTT	CASSQTLGTANTGELFF
TRBV28	TRBJ2-7	TRBD1	NA	TGTGCCAGCAGTCTCGACAGGGGACCGCAGTACTTC	CASSLDRGPQYF
TRBV5-1	TRBJ1-4	NA	few	TGCGCCAGCAGCCCCGGGCTCCAGAGGACTAATGAAAAACTGTTTTTT	CASSPGLQRTNEKLFF
TRBV19	TRBJ1-5	NA	NA	TGTGCCAGTAGTATACGGGGAAATCAGCCCCAGCATTTT	CASSIRGNQPQHF
TRBV2	TRBJ1-6	NA	NA	TGTGCCAGCAGCCCTTTAACAGGGACTAATTCACCCCTCCACTTT	CASSPLTGTNSPLHF
TRBV19	TRBJ2-1	TRBD2	NA	TGTGCCAGTAGTAGACTAGCGGGTCCCACCTACAATGAGCAGTTCTTC	CASSRLAGPTYNEQFF
TRBV27	TRBJ2-1	TRBD1	NA	TGTGCCAGCAGTTTACCAAGGACAGGGACGAGCTCCTACAATGAGCAGTTCTTC	CASSLPRTGTSSYNEQFF
TRBV4-1	TRBJ2-7	TRBD2	NA	TGCGCCAGCAGCCAAGCTACTAGCGGGAGTAGGGAGCAGTACTTC	CASSQATSGSREQYF
TRBV12-5	TRBJ2-1	NA	once	TGTGCTAGTATCGCCAGTGGGGGGAACAATGAGCAGTTCTTC	CASIASGGNNEQFF